This TCR beta chain emerged from a study of cytomegalovirus exposure and HLA in healthy donors. The CDR3 is 16 amino acids. Trimming at V came to 0 bases and at J to 6 bases, leaving 9 bases not matched to a gene. Germline-derived CDR1 and CDR2 are SNHLY and FYNNEI. The donors (healthy individuals) were bone marrow donors. PCR involved 60 Vbeta and 13 Jbeta primers. Profiling relied on immunoSEQ multiplex PCR, and the TCRdb table lists in-frame clones only, not all of them. In the table there are 140,000 to 150,000 clones, around 75% of which are singletons. The sequenced sample consisted of PBMCs. The sequence was obtained from a woman younger than 45 in good health and CMV-seronegative. The chain has TRBV2 and TRBJ2-3; 7 nucleotides line up with TRBD2. CDR3 coding DNA: TGTGCCAGCAGTGAAGCGCGGGGGACCGGCTTTGATACGCAGTATTTT. It encodes CASSEARGTGFDTQYF.